Listed here is a single T cell receptor beta chain. With V trimmed by 4 bases and J by 1 base, 6 bases remained unmatched. The CDR3 sequence is 15 residues long. Per germline, CDR1 ENHRY and CDR2 SYGVKD. The record originates from a study of blood T cell repertoires in COVID-19. Study information: In each case, the material was cDNA or gDNA derived from T cells, B-cell-depleted T cells, or PBMCs.

Participants' own reports of clinical history determined their cohort assignment. How the authors handled the data: Scientists estimated how many nucleated cells there were by amplifying reference gene primers. TCRdb's copy holds only in-frame clones and misses some; the assay was immunoSEQ multiplex PCR. V and J calls and clone size come straight from that table; D and trimming were deduced from the DNA. The sample yields about 170,000 clones, 70% to 90% seen once. This TCR was sampled from a woman between 18 and 29 years old who had recovered from COVID-19. V and J are TRBV10-3 and TRBJ2-5; the match to TRBD1 covers 7 bases. What was sequenced was PBMCs or T cells enriched from blood (not recorded which). The CDR3: CAISGFTGAQETQYF. The DNA for the CDR3 is TGTGCCATCAGTGGGTTCACAGGGGCCCAAGAGACCCAGTACTTC.